This T cell receptor beta chain was recorded in a study of T cell responses to AZD1222 COVID-19 vaccine. Background on the study: Second-dose schedules of about 4 or about 12 weeks were combined.

The germline CDR1 and CDR2 sequences are SNHLY and FYNNEI. Deletions cut 3 bases from V and 1 base from J, with 9 bases between. There are 15 residues in the CDR3. Repertoires were generated with immunoSEQ multiplex PCR, while TCRdb's copy carries only in-frame clones and drops some. The sample has over 110,000 clones, 92% seen once. Remarks on this clone: The antigen is undetermined.

Whole-study results and caveats: White British people made up most donors, females outnumbered males, and clonal diversity was possibly underestimated. CD4 TCRs linked to vaccination spanned spike, dominating at 160-218 and 743-854. Unmutated regions of variants are reportedly targeted by nearly half of spike-specific TCRs.

The chain has TRBV2 and TRBJ2-2, with a tentative D call TRBD2 (5 bases). The sequence was obtained from an adult in good health. The sequencing here drew on peripheral blood, taken on day 0 of AZD1222 vaccination. CDR3 protein: CASSDSRGNTGELFF. In nucleotides, the CDR3 is TGTGCCAGCAGTGATAGCCGGGGGAACACCGGGGAGCTGTTTTTT.